A selection of T cell receptor beta chains follows, all from one sample in a study of T-cell memory formation after mild COVID-19. TCRdb ran MiXCR on the 5' RACE reads and lists one entry per CDR3 protein. The profile shows 170,000 or so distinct CDR3 sequences, about 20% of them singletons. The specimen was PBMCs or a T cell subset sorted from them (not recorded which). All receptors come from an adult woman who had mild COVID-19 (a few samples of this study predate the infection). Cell type and time point are not known. The CDR3 runs from the conserved cysteine through the conserved F or W. The D gene is left open where the match is weak. Clone size is not always given. Where it is, it says once, few, many or a class for expanded clones.

j_call: TRBJ1-1; v_call: TRBV7-9; clone_size: few; d_call: .; cdr3_aa: CASTSPEAATKLAFF; cdr3_nt: TGTGCCAGCACCTCACCGGAGGCAGCTACCAAGTTAGCTTTCTTT
j_call: TRBJ2-2; v_call: TRBV7-3; clone_size: .; d_call: TRBD2; cdr3_aa: CASSQSGLANGELFF; cdr3_nt: TGTGCCAGCAGCCAGAGCGGACTAGCCAACGGGGAGCTGTTTTTT
j_call: TRBJ1-2; v_call: TRBV25-1; clone_size: few; d_call: .; cdr3_aa: CASSEYSDYGYTF; cdr3_nt: TGTGCCAGCAGTGAATATTCCGACTATGGCTACACCTTC
j_call: TRBJ2-1; v_call: TRBV19; clone_size: .; d_call: .; cdr3_aa: CASSIVAEAYNEQFF; cdr3_nt: TGTGCCAGTAGTATTGTGGCGGAGGCCTACAATGAGCAGTTCTTC
j_call: TRBJ1-2; v_call: TRBV4-3; clone_size: .; d_call: .; cdr3_aa: CASSQELGAHYGYTF; cdr3_nt: TGCGCCAGCAGCCAAGAATTGGGAGCGCACTATGGCTACACCTTC
j_call: TRBJ1-1; v_call: TRBV12-3/TRBV12-4; clone_size: .; d_call: .; cdr3_aa: CASRGNEAFF; cdr3_nt: TGTGCCAGCAGGGGGAATGAAGCTTTCTTT
j_call: TRBJ2-1; v_call: TRBV7-6; clone_size: .; d_call: TRBD1; cdr3_aa: CASSLVPGQGADNEQFF; cdr3_nt: TGTGCCAGCAGCTTAGTCCCGGGACAGGGGGCAGACAATGAGCAGTTCTTC
j_call: TRBJ2-7; v_call: TRBV20-1; clone_size: .; d_call: .; cdr3_aa: CSARDWGKSSYEQYF; cdr3_nt: TGCAGTGCTAGAGATTGGGGAAAGAGCTCCTACGAGCAGTACTTC
j_call: TRBJ2-7; v_call: TRBV3-1; clone_size: .; d_call: .; cdr3_aa: CASSQEGAGYEQYF; cdr3_nt: TGTGCCAGCAGCCAAGAGGGGGCTGGGTACGAGCAGTACTTC
j_call: TRBJ1-5; v_call: TRBV7-9; clone_size: .; d_call: TRBD1; cdr3_aa: CASSPGQGGQCQHF; cdr3_nt: TGTGCCAGCAGCCCAGGACAGGGCGGTCAGTGCCAGCATTTT
j_call: TRBJ2-1; v_call: TRBV12-3/TRBV12-4; clone_size: .; d_call: .; cdr3_aa: CASSDWTANEQFF; cdr3_nt: TGTGCCAGCAGTGACTGGACTGCCAATGAGCAGTTCTTC
j_call: TRBJ2-1; v_call: TRBV12-3/TRBV12-4; clone_size: few; d_call: TRBD2; cdr3_aa: CASRERGSSYNEQFF; cdr3_nt: TGTGCCAGCAGGGAGCGGGGGAGCTCCTACAATGAGCAGTTCTTC
j_call: TRBJ1-1; v_call: TRBV27; clone_size: few; d_call: .; cdr3_aa: CASRILGELTEAFF; cdr3_nt: TGTGCCAGCAGAATATTAGGCGAACTCACTGAAGCTTTCTTT
j_call: TRBJ2-7; v_call: TRBV4-1; clone_size: few; d_call: TRBD2; cdr3_aa: CASSRTSDGDEQYF; cdr3_nt: TGCGCCAGCAGCCGGACTAGCGACGGGGACGAGCAGTACTTC
j_call: TRBJ2-7; v_call: TRBV9; clone_size: .; d_call: TRBD2; cdr3_aa: CASSPGGLPYEQYF; cdr3_nt: TGTGCCAGCAGCCCGGGAGGCCTCCCCTACGAGCAGTACTTC
j_call: TRBJ1-1; v_call: TRBV5-1; clone_size: .; d_call: .; cdr3_aa: CASRSLGIEAFF; cdr3_nt: TGCGCCAGCAGAAGCCTAGGGATTGAAGCTTTCTTT
j_call: TRBJ1-1; v_call: TRBV4-1; clone_size: .; d_call: .; cdr3_aa: CASSHYTRNTEAFF; cdr3_nt: TGCGCCAGCAGCCATTATACCAGGAACACTGAAGCTTTCTTT
j_call: TRBJ1-5; v_call: TRBV7-6; clone_size: .; d_call: .; cdr3_aa: CASSPGWDNQPQHF; cdr3_nt: TGTGCCAGCAGCCCAGGGTGGGACAATCAGCCCCAGCATTTT
j_call: TRBJ2-1; v_call: TRBV5-1; clone_size: .; d_call: TRBD2; cdr3_aa: CASSLGTAGGLEQFF; cdr3_nt: TGCGCCAGCAGCTTGGGAACGGCGGGGGGGCTGGAGCAGTTCTTC
j_call: TRBJ2-1; v_call: TRBV12-3/TRBV12-4; clone_size: few; d_call: .; cdr3_aa: CASSFGASSNEQFF; cdr3_nt: TGTGCCAGCAGTTTCGGGGCTAGTAGCAATGAGCAGTTCTTC
j_call: TRBJ2-1; v_call: TRBV29-1; clone_size: .; d_call: .; cdr3_aa: CSVEELYEDLYNEQFF; cdr3_nt: TGCAGCGTTGAGGAGCTTTATGAGGATCTCTACAATGAGCAGTTCTTC
j_call: TRBJ2-7; v_call: TRBV6-6; clone_size: few; d_call: .; cdr3_aa: CAVGPYEQYF; cdr3_nt: TGTGCCGTCGGGCCCTACGAGCAGTACTTC
j_call: TRBJ2-1; v_call: TRBV20-1; clone_size: few; d_call: TRBD1; cdr3_aa: CSASRTGRNEQFF; cdr3_nt: TGCAGTGCTAGCCGGACAGGGCGGAATGAGCAGTTCTTC
j_call: TRBJ1-2; v_call: TRBV4-1; clone_size: .; d_call: .; cdr3_aa: CASSQESPAGGSPNYGYTF; cdr3_nt: TGCGCCAGCAGCCAAGAATCCCCGGCGGGTGGGTCACCCAACTATGGCTACACCTTC
j_call: TRBJ2-7; v_call: TRBV5-6; clone_size: few; d_call: .; cdr3_aa: CASSGSPGSAYSYEQYF; cdr3_nt: TGTGCCAGCAGCGGGTCCCCGGGTTCGGCGTACTCCTACGAGCAGTACTTC
j_call: TRBJ2-5; v_call: TRBV7-2; clone_size: few; d_call: .; cdr3_aa: CASSLRGVGETQYF; cdr3_nt: TGTGCCAGCAGCTTGCGCGGGGTGGGAGAGACCCAGTACTTC
j_call: TRBJ2-1; v_call: TRBV5-6; clone_size: many; d_call: TRBD1; cdr3_aa: CASIGQGSLNEQFF; cdr3_nt: TGTGCCAGCATCGGACAGGGATCTCTCAATGAGCAGTTCTTC
j_call: TRBJ2-3; v_call: TRBV10-3; clone_size: .; d_call: TRBD2; cdr3_aa: CAISERAGGRDTQYF; cdr3_nt: TGTGCCATCAGTGAGCGAGCGGGAGGAAGAGATACGCAGTATTTT
j_call: TRBJ2-7; v_call: TRBV20-1; clone_size: .; d_call: .; cdr3_aa: CSALSWTEGSYEQYF; cdr3_nt: TGCAGTGCCCTGTCCTGGACCGAAGGATCCTACGAGCAGTACTTC
j_call: TRBJ2-7; v_call: TRBV24-1; clone_size: few; d_call: TRBD2; cdr3_aa: CATSEGGNYEQYF; cdr3_nt: TGTGCCACCAGTGAGGGAGGGAACTACGAGCAGTACTTC
j_call: TRBJ2-7; v_call: TRBV5-1; clone_size: few; d_call: TRBD1; cdr3_aa: CASSLAGQGPYEQYF; cdr3_nt: TGCGCCAGCAGCTTGGCTGGACAGGGGCCCTACGAGCAGTACTTC
j_call: TRBJ2-7; v_call: TRBV6-5; clone_size: .; d_call: .; cdr3_aa: CASSLGLTELYEQYF; cdr3_nt: TGTGCCAGCAGCCTAGGGCTGACAGAGCTCTACGAGCAGTACTTC
j_call: TRBJ1-1; v_call: TRBV15; clone_size: few; d_call: .; cdr3_aa: CATSGRTGDTEAFF; cdr3_nt: TGTGCCACCAGCGGGCGGACGGGGGACACTGAAGCTTTCTTT
j_call: TRBJ2-3; v_call: TRBV4-3; clone_size: .; d_call: TRBD2; cdr3_aa: CASSQVQVAGISSTDTQYF; cdr3_nt: TGCGCCAGCAGCCAAGTTCAGGTAGCGGGGATAAGTAGCACAGATACGCAGTATTTT
j_call: TRBJ2-3; v_call: TRBV30; clone_size: .; d_call: TRBD2; cdr3_aa: CAWKTSGMNTDTQYF; cdr3_nt: TGTGCCTGGAAGACTAGCGGGATGAACACAGATACGCAGTATTTT
j_call: TRBJ2-7; v_call: TRBV5-4; clone_size: few; d_call: TRBD1; cdr3_aa: CASSLQGDLGYEQYF; cdr3_nt: TGTGCCAGCAGTTTACAGGGGGATTTGGGCTACGAGCAGTACTTC
j_call: TRBJ1-2; v_call: TRBV12-3/TRBV12-4; clone_size: .; d_call: TRBD1; cdr3_aa: CASRGQGEDYGYTF; cdr3_nt: TGTGCCAGCAGGGGACAGGGGGAGGACTATGGCTACACCTTC
j_call: TRBJ2-3; v_call: TRBV6-5; clone_size: many; d_call: .; cdr3_aa: CASSYSPGTDTQYF; cdr3_nt: TGTGCCAGCAGTTACTCGCCGGGTACAGATACGCAGTATTTT
j_call: TRBJ2-3; v_call: TRBV5-5; clone_size: .; d_call: .; cdr3_aa: CASSLWQGGPEQYF; cdr3_nt: TGTGCCAGCAGCTTGTGGCAGGGAGGTCCAGAGCAGTATTTT
j_call: TRBJ1-2; v_call: TRBV5-1; clone_size: few; d_call: .; cdr3_aa: CASSGSPYGYTF; cdr3_nt: TGCGCCAGCAGCGGATCCCCCTATGGCTACACCTTC
j_call: TRBJ2-1; v_call: TRBV7-9; clone_size: .; d_call: TRBD2; cdr3_aa: CASTLGLAGDNEQFF; cdr3_nt: TGTGCCAGCACCTTAGGGCTAGCGGGAGACAATGAGCAGTTCTTC
j_call: TRBJ1-1; v_call: TRBV7-8; clone_size: .; d_call: .; cdr3_aa: CASSLVIGPRTVEAFF; cdr3_nt: TGTGCCAGCAGCTTAGTTATCGGGCCCCGGACAGTTGAAGCTTTCTTT
j_call: TRBJ1-1; v_call: TRBV4-1; clone_size: .; d_call: TRBD1; cdr3_aa: CASSLSSLSGGTEAFF; cdr3_nt: TGCGCCAGCAGCCTTTCCTCCCTTTCAGGGGGCACTGAAGCTTTCTTT
j_call: TRBJ2-1; v_call: TRBV12-3/TRBV12-4; clone_size: once; d_call: .; cdr3_aa: CASSPFRNEQFF; cdr3_nt: TGTGCCAGCAGCCCCTTCCGGAATGAGCAGTTCTTC
j_call: TRBJ2-1; v_call: TRBV20-1; clone_size: .; d_call: TRBD2; cdr3_aa: CSARGPGLAGYNEQFF; cdr3_nt: TGCAGTGCTAGAGGTCCAGGACTAGCGGGGTACAATGAGCAGTTCTTC
j_call: TRBJ2-7; v_call: TRBV20-1; clone_size: .; d_call: TRBD1; cdr3_aa: CSARTLAGGEGVYEQYF; cdr3_nt: TGCAGTGCGCGAACACTTGCAGGGGGAGAGGGAGTCTACGAGCAGTACTTC
j_call: TRBJ2-1; v_call: TRBV5-6; clone_size: many; d_call: .; cdr3_aa: CASSLGQGNEQFF; cdr3_nt: TGTGCCAGCAGCTTGGGGCAGGGGAATGAGCAGTTCTTC
j_call: TRBJ1-1; v_call: TRBV5-1; clone_size: .; d_call: TRBD1; cdr3_aa: CASSEKTGGYNTEAFF; cdr3_nt: TGCGCCAGCAGCGAAAAGACAGGGGGATATAATACTGAAGCTTTCTTT
j_call: TRBJ1-2; v_call: TRBV27; clone_size: .; d_call: .; cdr3_aa: CASSLTIADYGYTF; cdr3_nt: TGTGCCAGCAGTTTGACCATAGCGGACTATGGCTACACCTTC
j_call: TRBJ2-5; v_call: TRBV7-2; clone_size: few; d_call: TRBD2; cdr3_aa: CASSLGRGVARKETQYF; cdr3_nt: TGTGCCAGCAGCTTAGGGCGGGGGGTCGCTAGAAAAGAGACCCAGTACTTC
j_call: TRBJ2-2; v_call: TRBV29-1; clone_size: .; d_call: .; cdr3_aa: CSVPGHPDLNTGELFF; cdr3_nt: TGCAGCGTGCCGGGACACCCGGACCTAAACACCGGGGAGCTGTTTTTT